This T cell receptor beta chain was sequenced for a study of CD8+CD57+ T cells in acquired aplastic anemia. Study-level background: DNA per sorted CD4+ or CD8+ sample ranged roughly 0.17 to 27.4 ug, averaging about 3 ug.

As to this clonotype: The antigen remains unidentified. This may stem from a read error, because a much larger clone lies one nucleotide away.

General observations from the study: Overlapping CD8+ CDR3 repertoires of patients and controls contained twenty-nine shared sequences. With respect to CD8+ Simpson's diversity, patients and controls did not differ significantly.

Per the germline V gene, CDR1 is MGHDK and CDR2 is SYGVNS. Deletions cut 3 bases from V and 4 bases from J, with 9 bases between. CDR3 length: 14 amino acids. Genomic DNA, the template, was used for profiling of the TCR beta VDJ and CDR3. Each CDR3 protein gets one entry after TCRdb re-called the reads with MiXCR. The data hold 400,000 to 600,000 distinct CDR3 sequences, with about a third observed a single time. Patients selected for sequencing had displayed CD8+CD57+ cell expansion by flow cytometry. The diagnosis in all patients was severe acquired aplastic anemia. Sequenced sample: sorted CD4+, CD8+, or CD8+CD57+ T cells (not recorded which) from PBMCs. The receptor was derived from a human donor with aplastic anemia. The V gene is TRBV25-1, the J gene TRBJ1-4; the D is unclear. Written as DNA, the CDR3 is TGTGCCAGCAGTGACCCCTCAATTAATGAAAAACTGTTTTTT. It translates to CASSDPSINEKLFF.